This T cell receptor beta chain was observed in a study of T cell responses to AZD1222 COVID-19 vaccine. Across the study: Second doses were pooled across both intervals (about 4 or about 12 weeks).

This table comes from immunoSEQ multiplex PCR, and its TCRdb copy is limited to in-frame clones, with some not included. The sample has about 150,000 clones, roughly 91% seen once; the top ten hold under 2%. V lost 4 bases and J lost 0; bases outside the gene matches: 5. CDR3 size: 15 residues. The germline CDR1 and CDR2 sequences are ENHRY and SYGVKD. Concerning this clone: What it binds is unknown.

Points from the study as a whole: Recipients of AZD1222 seropositive at baseline numbered only 6 or 7. Spike-wide coverage was observed for vaccine-associated CD4 TCRs, with dominant responses at 160-218 and 743-854.

The J gene is TRBJ1-2, the V gene TRBV10-3; 7 nucleotides match TRBD1. Source: peripheral blood, taken on day 0 of AZD1222 vaccination. The source is an adult in good health. CDR3: CAISGGTATNYGYTF. DNA for the CDR3: TGTGCCATCAGTGGCGGGACAGCTACTAACTATGGCTACACCTTC.